This T cell receptor (beta chain) was identified during a study of cytomegalovirus exposure and HLA in healthy donors. Study as a whole: Out of roughly 200 million T cells, an earlier analysis found some 120 million unique TCR beta sequences in total. Broader study findings: In vitro checks showed that a few CMV-associated chains really do target CMV antigens.

The PCR contained 60 Vbeta and 13 Jbeta primers. Clones were read by immunoSEQ multiplex PCR, and TCRdb kept only the in-frame ones, dropping some. The repertoire has approximately 91,000 clones, around 59% of them found once; the top ten carry 2% to 2.5%. As for this clone: Antigen: not known.

Each donor was healthy, and each was a bone marrow donor. V shed 5 bases and J 4 bases; nucleotides not matched to a gene: 8. CDR1 and CDR2 from the germline V gene are SGHNT and YENEEA. The CDR3 has 17 residues. The chain carries TRBV11-3 and TRBJ2-5; 15 bases fit TRBD2. Input material: PBMCs. The clonotype originates from a human donor in good health. In nucleotides, the CDR3 is TGTGCCAGCAGCCCAGGGACTAGCGGGGGGTATGGAGAGACCCAGTACTTC. Encoded protein: CASSPGTSGGYGETQYF.